The source of this T cell receptor beta chain is a study of regulatory T cells in long-lasting Graves disease. The CDR3 totals 14 residues. V was pared by 3 bases and J by 5 bases, with 8 bases of the junction left unmatched. The germline V gene has CDR1 DFQATT and CDR2 SNEGSKA (reference sequence). This clonotype was seen a few times. The time point is: persistent/refractory GD, antithyroid drugs over 5 years with positive TRAb. Preparation of the TCR library used RNA extracted from PBMCs. To make TCR beta libraries, researchers used iRepertoire HTBI primers and Arm-PCR of CDR3 regions. TCRdb recomputed calls from the multiplex PCR reads with MiXCR, one row per CDR3 protein. The repertoire includes a few hundred thousand distinct CDR3 sequences, around 20% of them detected once, and roughly 26% sits in the top ten.

The V call is TRBV20-1, the J call TRBJ2-5; 8 positions match TRBD1. The sequence was collected from a female donor with Graves disease. The sample here was peripheral blood mononuclear cells (PBMCs), taken when the disease was refractory, from a patient treated with antithyroid drugs. CDR3 DNA: TGCAGTGCTAGGGACAGGGCAGGCGGTGAGACCCAGTACTTC. It encodes CSARDRAGGETQYF.